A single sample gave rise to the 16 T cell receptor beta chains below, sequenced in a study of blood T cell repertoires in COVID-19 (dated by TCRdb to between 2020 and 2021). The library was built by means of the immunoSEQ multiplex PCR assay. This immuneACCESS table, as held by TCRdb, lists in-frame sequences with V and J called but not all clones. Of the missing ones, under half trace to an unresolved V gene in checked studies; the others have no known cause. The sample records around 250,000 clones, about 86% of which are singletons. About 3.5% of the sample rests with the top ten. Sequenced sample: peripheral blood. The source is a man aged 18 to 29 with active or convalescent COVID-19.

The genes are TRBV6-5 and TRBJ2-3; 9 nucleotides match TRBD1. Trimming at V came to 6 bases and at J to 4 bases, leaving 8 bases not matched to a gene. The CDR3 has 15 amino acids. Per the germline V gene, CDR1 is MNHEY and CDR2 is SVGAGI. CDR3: CASRFGQGIADTQYF. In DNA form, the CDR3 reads TGTGCCAGCAGATTCGGACAGGGGATCGCAGATACGCAGTATTTT.

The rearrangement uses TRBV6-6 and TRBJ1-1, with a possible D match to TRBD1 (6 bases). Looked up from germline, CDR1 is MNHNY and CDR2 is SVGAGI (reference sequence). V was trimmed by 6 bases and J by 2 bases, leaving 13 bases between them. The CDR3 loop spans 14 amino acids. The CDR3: CASSHGTINTEAFF. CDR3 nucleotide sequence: TGTGCCAGCAGCCACGGGACAATAAACACTGAAGCTTTCTTT.

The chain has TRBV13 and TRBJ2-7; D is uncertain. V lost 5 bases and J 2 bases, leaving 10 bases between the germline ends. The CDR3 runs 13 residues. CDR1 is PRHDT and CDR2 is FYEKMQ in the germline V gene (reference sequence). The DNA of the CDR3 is TGTGCCAGCAGCCCCGGCCTAGCCTACGAGCAGTACTTC. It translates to CASSPGLAYEQYF.

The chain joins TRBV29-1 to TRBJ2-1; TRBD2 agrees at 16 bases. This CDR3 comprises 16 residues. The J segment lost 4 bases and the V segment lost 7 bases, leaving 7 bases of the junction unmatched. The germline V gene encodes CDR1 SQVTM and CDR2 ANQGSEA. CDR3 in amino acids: CSGIGTSGGAYNEQFF. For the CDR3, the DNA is TGCAGCGGCATCGGGACTAGCGGGGGGGCTTACAATGAGCAGTTCTTC.

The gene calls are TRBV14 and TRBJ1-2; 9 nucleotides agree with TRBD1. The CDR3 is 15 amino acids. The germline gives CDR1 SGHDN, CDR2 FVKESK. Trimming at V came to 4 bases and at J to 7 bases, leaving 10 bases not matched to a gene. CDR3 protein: CASSPGDRELFGYTF. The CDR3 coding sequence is TGTGCCAGCAGCCCTGGGGACAGGGAACTTTTTGGCTACACCTTC.

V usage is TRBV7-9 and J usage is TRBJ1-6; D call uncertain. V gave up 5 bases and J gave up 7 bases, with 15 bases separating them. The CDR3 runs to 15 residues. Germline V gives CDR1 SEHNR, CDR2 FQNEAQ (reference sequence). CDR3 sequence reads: CASSQTETGNSPLHF. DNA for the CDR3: TGTGCCAGCAGCCAGACCGAGACGGGAAATTCACCCCTCCACTTT.

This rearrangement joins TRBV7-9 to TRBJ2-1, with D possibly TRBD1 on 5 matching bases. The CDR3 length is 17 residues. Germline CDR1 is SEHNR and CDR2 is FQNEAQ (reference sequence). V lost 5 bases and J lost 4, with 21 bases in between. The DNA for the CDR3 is TGTGCCAGCAGCCCTGCGGAGAGGACAACGTGGTACAATGAGCAGTTCTTC. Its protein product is CASSPAERTTWYNEQFF.

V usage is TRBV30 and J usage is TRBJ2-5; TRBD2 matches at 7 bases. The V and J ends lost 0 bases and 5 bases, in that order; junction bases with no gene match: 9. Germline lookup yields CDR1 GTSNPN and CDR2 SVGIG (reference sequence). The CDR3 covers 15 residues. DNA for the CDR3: TGTGCCTGGAGTGTATTGGTCGGGGGGAGGGAGACCCAGTACTTC. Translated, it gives CAWSVLVGGRETQYF.

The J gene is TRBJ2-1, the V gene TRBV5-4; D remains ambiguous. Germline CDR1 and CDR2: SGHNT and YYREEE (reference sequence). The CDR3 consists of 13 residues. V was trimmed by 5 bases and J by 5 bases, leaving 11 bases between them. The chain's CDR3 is CASSPRSHNEQFF. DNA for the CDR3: TGTGCCAGCAGTCCTAGATCTCACAATGAGCAGTTCTTC.

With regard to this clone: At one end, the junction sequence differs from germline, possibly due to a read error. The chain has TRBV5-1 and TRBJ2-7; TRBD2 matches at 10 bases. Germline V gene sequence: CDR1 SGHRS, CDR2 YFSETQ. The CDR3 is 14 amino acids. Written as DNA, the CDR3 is TGCGCCAGCAGCTTATACTCCGGGACTAGCGTATGGGACTTC. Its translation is CASSLYSGTSVWDF.

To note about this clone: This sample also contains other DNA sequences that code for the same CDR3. The CDR3 region has the DNA TGTGCCACCAGCAGAGACAGGGGTAATCAGCCCCAGCATTTT. Translation: CATSRDRGNQPQHF. The chain recombines TRBV15 with TRBJ1-5; possibly TRBD1 for D (6 bases). Germline V gene lookup returns CDR1 LNHNV and CDR2 YYDKDF (reference sequence). Between the trimmed V and J ends, which lost 0 bases and 4 bases, there was a span of 7 bases. The length of the CDR3 is 14 residues.

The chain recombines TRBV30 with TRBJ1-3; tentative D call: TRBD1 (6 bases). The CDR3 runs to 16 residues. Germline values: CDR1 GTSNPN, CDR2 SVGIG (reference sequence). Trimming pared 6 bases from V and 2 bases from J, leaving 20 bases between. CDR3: CACWGGTVVPGNTIYF. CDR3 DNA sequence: TGTGCCTGTTGGGGGGGCACAGTCGTTCCTGGAAACACCATATATTTT. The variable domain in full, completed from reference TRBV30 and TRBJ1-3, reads SQTIHQWPATLVQPVGSPLSLECTVEGTSNPNLYWYRQAAGRGLQLLFYSVGIGQISSEVPQNLSASRPQDRQFILSSKKLLLSDSGFYLCACWGGTVVPGNTIYFGEGSWLTVV.

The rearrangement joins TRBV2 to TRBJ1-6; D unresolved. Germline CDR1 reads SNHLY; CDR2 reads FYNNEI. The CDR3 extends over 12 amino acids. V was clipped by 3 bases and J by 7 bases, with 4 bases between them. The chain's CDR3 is CASSDGNSPLHF. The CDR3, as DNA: TGTGCCAGCAGTGATGGCAATTCACCCCTCCACTTT.

CDR3 in DNA: TGTGCCAGCAGCCCGGAGGGGCTGGGCGGTATTGGGGCCAACGTCCTGACTTTC. Its translation is CASSPEGLGGIGANVLTF. This rearrangement joins TRBV5-4 to TRBJ2-6; the D gene is possibly TRBD2 (6 bases). The CDR3 sequence is 18 residues long. V lost 4 bases and J 3 bases, leaving 20 bases between the germline ends. The V gene's germline CDR1 is SGHNT and CDR2 YYREEE (reference sequence).

CDR3 in amino acids: CAIQANYGYTF. CDR3 nucleotide sequence: TGTGCCATACAGGCTAACTATGGCTACACCTTC. The rearrangement uses TRBV28 and TRBJ1-2, with TRBD1 as a possible D gene (5 bases). Germline V gene lookup returns CDR1 MDHEN and CDR2 SYDVKM. The CDR3 covers 11 residues. V lost 10 bases and J 0 bases, leaving 6 bases between the germline ends.

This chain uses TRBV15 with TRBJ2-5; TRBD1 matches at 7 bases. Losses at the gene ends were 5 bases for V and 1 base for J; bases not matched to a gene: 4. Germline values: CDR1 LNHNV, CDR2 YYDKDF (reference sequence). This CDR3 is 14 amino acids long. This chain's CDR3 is CATSGRTGQETQYF. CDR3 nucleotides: TGTGCCACCAGCGGAAGGACAGGCCAAGAGACCCAGTACTTC.